This T cell receptor (beta chain) was recorded in a study of T cells in Graves' hyperthyroidism and ophthalmopathy. Subjects aged 18 to 65 presented with newly diagnosed hyperthyroidism of less than 2 months' duration. This clonotype has a count of ten or more. This CDR3 has 13 residues. Trimming removed 4 bases from V and 3 bases from J, with 8 bases in between. Germline CDR1 is MNHNS and CDR2 is SASEGT. Researchers amplified the TCR beta CDR3 regions from RNA transcripts. HTBI primers were the set used in a first-round RT-PCR of the TCR CDR3. TCRdb ran MiXCR on the multiplex PCR reads and lists one entry per CDR3 protein. The repertoire holds some 270,000 distinct CDR3 sequences, with roughly an eighth as singletons.

The sequencing sample was made of blood. This clonotype originated in a woman in her forties with Graves' hyperthyroidism. The V and J genes are TRBV6-1 and TRBJ2-3; a possible D gene is TRBD2 (5 bases). The CDR3 coding sequence is TGTGCCAGCAGTGGGACTGGTACAGATACGCAGTATTTT. Encoded protein: CASSGTGTDTQYF.